These 11 T cell receptor beta chains share one sample of origin, sequenced in a study of cytomegalovirus exposure and HLA in healthy donors. Primers: 60 Vbeta forward and 13 Jbeta reverse. Generated by immunoSEQ multiplex PCR, the TCRdb table keeps only in-frame clones and is missing some. Among about 190,000 clones listed, less than 85% were seen once. Sequenced input: PBMCs. These receptors originate from a boy aged 2 to 10 in good health and CMV-seronegative.

CDR3 sequence (DNA): TGTGCCAGTAGTATAGAGGCAGGGGGTTACTATAATTCACCCCTCCACTTT. This translates into CASSIEAGGYYNSPLHF. The chain recombines TRBV19 with TRBJ1-6, with 7 bases lining up with TRBD1. CDR3 length equals 17 residues. Trimming took 0 bases from V and 3 from J; bases not matched to a gene: 5. Per the germline V gene, CDR1 is LNHDA and CDR2 is SQIVND (reference sequence).

The DNA of the CDR3 is TGTGCCAGCAGCCGCGTCGATGAAAAACTGTTTTTT. Translating gives CASSRVDEKLFF. The V and J genes are TRBV11-2 and TRBJ1-4; D remains ambiguous. Per germline, CDR1 SGHAT and CDR2 FQNNGV. The CDR3 length is 12 residues. Trimming stripped 5 bases from V and 6 bases from J, with 7 bases between.

The chain couples TRBV9 to TRBJ2-1, with TRBD2 matching 11 bases. The V and J ends lost 3 bases and 5 bases, in that order; junction bases with no gene match: 4. Germline V gene data show CDR1 as SGDLS and CDR2 as YYNGEE. The CDR3 is made up of 15 amino acids. This CDR3 reads CASSDSGRGDNEQFF. Written as DNA, the CDR3 is TGTGCCAGCAGCGATAGCGGGAGGGGGGACAATGAGCAGTTCTTC.

The V gene is TRBV4-2, the J gene TRBJ2-7, with 9 bases identical to TRBD2. The CDR3 extends over 13 amino acids. The V gene end was trimmed by 5 bases and the J gene end by 5 bases; junction bases not matched to a gene: 4. Germline lookup yields CDR1 LGHNA and CDR2 YNFKEQ. CDR3 amino acids: CASSGGLAHEQYF. The CDR3, as DNA: TGTGCCAGCAGCGGGGGACTAGCCCACGAGCAGTACTTC.

The chain has TRBV7-2 and TRBJ2-3; D might be TRBD2 (6 bases). Germline lookup yields CDR1 SGHTA and CDR2 FQGNSA. CDR3 size: 15 residues. Trimming took off 4 bases at V and 0 bases at J, with 11 bases between the two ends. The CDR3 nucleotides read TGTGCCAGCAGCTCCTTGGCGGGGAGCACAGATACGCAGTATTTT. Translated, it gives CASSSLAGSTDTQYF. The entire variable domain, with the rest obtained from reference TRBV7-2 and TRBJ2-3, is as follows: GAGVSQSPSNKVTEKGKDVELRCDPISGHTALYWYRQSLGQGLEFLIYFQGNSAPDKSGLPSDRFSAERTGGSVSTLTIQRTQQEDSAVYLCASSSLAGSTDTQYFGPGTRLTVL.

J is TRBJ2-1 and V is TRBV4-2; the match to TRBD1 covers 8 bases. The CDR3 sequence is 15 residues long. The germline CDR1 and CDR2 sequences are LGHNA and YNFKEQ. The J segment lost 9 bases and the V segment lost 1 base, leaving 8 bases of the junction unmatched. CDR3 nucleotides: TGTGCCAGCAGCCAAGGGCAGGGGGCTTTTGGTGAGCAGTTCTTC. Its translation: CASSQGQGAFGEQFF.

The chain carries TRBV28 and TRBJ1-6, with D possibly matching TRBD1 (6 bases). V shed 2 bases and J shed 0 bases, with 14 bases lying between them. This CDR3 comprises 18 residues. Germline assignment: CDR1 MDHEN and CDR2 SYDVKM. DNA of the CDR3: TGTGCCAGCAGTTTACCGAATGTGGGGGCCTCCTATAATTCACCCCTCCACTTT. It encodes CASSLPNVGASYNSPLHF.

This clone has only one observation. The DNA for the CDR3 is TGTGCCAGCAGCTACGGAGGGGGGGATTGGGGCAATGAGCAGTTCTTC. It codes for CASSYGGGDWGNEQFF. The J gene is TRBJ2-1, the V gene TRBV11-3; possible D gene TRBD2, 7 bases. Per the germline V gene, CDR1 is SGHNT and CDR2 is YENEEA. The CDR3 consists of 16 residues. V was cut by 4 bases and J by 6 bases, with 19 bases left in between.

This clone was observed a few times. This rearrangement joins TRBV6-5 to TRBJ2-1; D is perhaps TRBD1 (5 bases). The ends were cut back, 2 bases at V and 1 base at J, with 12 bases in the middle. The CDR3 sequence is 16 residues long. Germline CDR1 is MNHEY and CDR2 is SVGAGI. This CDR3 is CASSYDSDQSYNEQFF. In DNA, the CDR3 is TGTGCCAGCAGTTACGACAGTGATCAATCCTACAATGAGCAGTTCTTC.

The rearrangement links TRBV28 to TRBJ2-1; 9 positions agree with TRBD2. J gave up 7 bases and V 4 bases, and 14 bases lay outside the gene matches. The CDR3 is made up of 17 amino acids. Germline CDR1 is MDHEN and CDR2 is SYDVKM. CDR3 loop: CASSSKKSGRWENEQFF. The DNA for the CDR3 is TGTGCCAGCAGTTCCAAGAAAAGCGGGAGGTGGGAAAATGAGCAGTTCTTC.

This rearrangement joins TRBV6-5 to TRBJ1-1; D might be TRBD1 (5 bases). CDR1 and CDR2 from the germline V gene are MNHEY and SVGAGI. The CDR3 sequence is 14 residues long. V dropped 5 bases and J dropped 2 bases, with 12 bases sitting between them. CDR3 sequence (DNA): TGTGCCAGCAGTGACAGCTGGGGAAACACTGAAGCTTTCTTT. It encodes CASSDSWGNTEAFF.